The 26 T cell receptor beta chains reported below all come from one sample, sequenced in a study of OX40 agonist ivuxolimab in advanced cancers. TCRdb keeps only in-frame clones here, not all; method: immunoSEQ multiplex PCR. Of around 58,000 clones listed, roughly 91% are singletons. The sample here was CD4+ or CD8+ T cells sorted from blood, taken in a trial of the OX40 agonist ivuxolimab. The receptor source for this set is an adult with an advanced solid tumor such as melanoma, head and neck, liver or kidney cancer.

This rearrangement joins TRBV9 to TRBJ2-1; tentatively, D is TRBD1 or TRBD2 (7 bases each). There are 13 residues in the CDR3. Germline V gene data show CDR1 as SGDLS and CDR2 as YYNGEE. V lost 9 bases and J 6 bases, leaving 16 bases between the germline ends. The DNA for the CDR3 is TGTGCCACCCACGGGGGGACAGTCAATGAGCAGTTCTTC. Its protein product is CATHGGTVNEQFF.

This rearrangement joins TRBV19 to TRBJ1-5; D is uncertain. CDR1 LNHDA and CDR2 SQIVND come from the germline V gene (reference sequence). The CDR3 sequence is 13 residues long. V lost 8 bases, J lost 4 bases, and 12 bases lay in between. CDR3 DNA sequence: TGTGCCAGTGCCCGGATTCTGAATCAGCCCCAGCATTTT. This translates into CASARILNQPQHF.

The chain uses TRBV5-6 and TRBJ2-7; D is unclear. The V end was cut by 0 bases, the J end by 4 bases, with 2 bases between. The CDR3 length is 11 residues. Germline-derived CDR1 and CDR2 are SGHDT and YYEEEE. The CDR3 nucleotides read TGTGCCAGCAGCTTGGGGTACGAGCAGTACTTC. Protein product: CASSLGYEQYF.

The chain combines TRBV28 with TRBJ1-2; no definite D call. Trimming left V 6 bases short and J 0 bases short, with 8 bases between. This CDR3 region has 13 residues. Germline CDR1 reads MDHEN; CDR2 reads SYDVKM. CDR3 sequence: CASSPNPNYGYTF. The CDR3 DNA sequence: TGTGCCAGCAGCCCAAACCCTAACTATGGCTACACCTTC.

This clone was recorded once. This chain links TRBV5-1 with TRBJ2-5; D is unclear. Germline loops: CDR1 SGHRS, CDR2 YFSETQ. With 1 base removed from V and 1 base from J, the gap between germline ends came to 11 bases. The CDR3 runs to 15 residues. The CDR3 protein is CASSLMGNGQETQYF. In DNA, the CDR3 is TGCGCCAGCAGCTTGATGGGGAATGGCCAAGAGACCCAGTACTTC.

The chain couples TRBV18 to TRBJ1-4; D is possibly TRBD1 (5 bases). This CDR3 spans 17 amino acids. CDR1 is KGHSH and CDR2 is LQKENI in the germline V gene. The germline V and J ends were trimmed by 3 bases and 1 base, with 15 bases remaining between them. CDR3 amino acids: CASSPHIVGETNEKLFF. CDR3 nucleotide sequence: TGTGCCAGCTCACCCCACATCGTGGGGGAAACTAATGAAAAACTGTTTTTT.

This chain links TRBV19 with TRBJ2-1; D remains ambiguous. The CDR3 loop spans 15 amino acids. The V end lost 7 bases, the J end lost 0 bases, and 13 bases lay between the germline ends. In germline, CDR1 is LNHDA, CDR2 SQIVND (reference sequence). The CDR3 is CASKGPSSSYNEQFF. CDR3 DNA: TGTGCCAGTAAGGGCCCATCGAGCTCCTACAATGAGCAGTTCTTC.

The V call is TRBV7-9, the J call TRBJ1-4, with D possibly TRBD1 on 6 matching bases. The CDR3 totals 15 residues. The V end lost 5 bases, the J end lost 7 bases, and 17 bases lay between the germline ends. Germline V gene lookup returns CDR1 SEHNR and CDR2 FQNEAQ (reference sequence). The DNA of the CDR3 is TGTGCCAGCAGCGCAGGGGAGGGGCCGGTTGAAAAACTGTTTTTT. It yields the protein CASSAGEGPVEKLFF.

The chain joins TRBV14 to TRBJ1-2; a possible D gene is TRBD1 (5 bases). The CDR3 totals 13 residues. From germline, CDR1 is SGHDN and CDR2 FVKESK. V was clipped by 4 bases and J by 4 bases, with 10 bases between them. The CDR3 sequence is CASSRGRAYGYTF. As DNA, the CDR3 is TGTGCCAGCAGCCGCGGCAGGGCCTATGGCTACACCTTC.

Written as DNA, the CDR3 is TGTGCCAGCAGTGACTACAGGGGAGAGACCCAGTACTTC. Encoded protein: CASSDYRGETQYF. This chain connects TRBV6-6 to TRBJ2-5, with 7 bases fitting TRBD1. V shed 5 bases, J shed 4 bases, and the junction held 4 bases outside the gene matches. Germline V lookup: CDR1 MNHNY, CDR2 SVGAGI (reference sequence). CDR3 size: 13 residues.

The rearrangement joins TRBV19 to TRBJ2-3, with 7 positions matching TRBD2. The CDR3 loop spans 14 amino acids. Germline V CDR1 and CDR2: LNHDA, SQIVND (reference sequence). Germline trimming cut 8 bases from V and 2 bases from J; bases unmatched to any gene: 7. In nucleotides, the CDR3 is TGTGCCAGTCATCCCCGGGGGGTCACAGATACGCAGTATTTT. Translating it yields CASHPRGVTDTQYF.

This clone was observed once. The gene calls are TRBV11-1 and TRBJ2-3; a possible D gene is TRBD2 (6 bases). Germline loops: CDR1 SGHAT, CDR2 FQDESV (reference sequence). CDR3 length: 15 amino acids. Trimming took off 1 base at V and 6 bases at J, with 14 bases between the two ends. The CDR3 DNA follows: TGTGCCAGCAGCTTAGTATTCCGCCGGGGGGATACGCAGTATTTT. It codes for CASSLVFRRGDTQYF.

The rearrangement uses TRBV6-4 and TRBJ2-4; maybe TRBD2 (6 bases). The V gene's germline CDR1 is MRHNA and CDR2 SNTAGT. There are 18 residues in the CDR3. V was pared by 6 bases and J by 0 bases, with 21 bases between. This CDR3 reads CASSLKSVADIAKNIQYF. As DNA, the CDR3 is TGTGCCAGCAGCCTGAAGTCGGTAGCGGACATAGCCAAAAACATTCAGTACTTC.

A word on this clone: Other DNA variants within this sample encode the same CDR3. The V call is TRBV2, the J call TRBJ1-4; the D gene is possibly TRBD1 (6 bases). Trimming stripped 6 bases from V and 5 bases from J, with 16 bases between. The CDR3 extends over 15 amino acids. Germline-derived CDR1 and CDR2 are SNHLY and FYNNEI. The CDR3 coding sequence is TGTGCCAGCAGACCAACAGGGACACCCAATGAAAAACTGTTTTTT. As protein: CASRPTGTPNEKLFF.

As DNA, the CDR3 is TGTGCCAGCAGTCGGAATCGCAATCAGCCCCAGCATTTT. Translation: CASSRNRNQPQHF. The V gene is TRBV27, the J gene TRBJ1-5, with D unresolved. This CDR3 is built from 13 residues. Trimming removed 5 bases from V and 2 bases from J, with 7 bases in between. Germline V lookup: CDR1 MNHEY, CDR2 SMNVEV (reference sequence).

The CDR3 here is CASSPGQSYEQYF. Here the CDR3 DNA reads TGTGCCAGCAGTCCAGGACAGTCCTACGAGCAGTACTTC. The gene calls are TRBV5-6 and TRBJ2-7; tentative D call: TRBD1 (6 bases). The germline V gene has CDR1 SGHDT and CDR2 YYEEEE. The CDR3 consists of 13 residues. V gave up 5 bases and J gave up 1 base, with 10 bases separating them. Combining the CDR3 with reference TRBV5-6 and TRBJ2-7 gives the whole variable domain DAGVTQSPTHLIKTRGQQVTLRCSPKSGHDTVSWYQQALGQGPQFIFQYYEEEERQRGNFPDRFSGHQFPNYSSELNVNALLLGDSALYLCASSPGQSYEQYFGPGTRLTVT.

The table lists this clone with a few counts. Here the CDR3 DNA reads TGTGCCTGGTCGACAGATAGGAACACTGAAGCTTTCTTT. It specifies CAWSTDRNTEAFF. This chain joins TRBV30 and TRBJ1-1; TRBD1 might be the D (5 bases). The ends were cut back, 5 bases at V and 1 base at J, with 11 bases in the middle. The length of the CDR3 is 13 residues. CDR1 and CDR2 (germline): GTSNPN, SVGIG (reference sequence).

The chain carries TRBV6-5 and TRBJ1-4; TRBD1 aligns across 9 bases. Germline CDR1 and CDR2: MNHEY and SVGAGI. The CDR3 loop spans 14 amino acids. Trimming at V came to 6 bases and at J to 8 bases, leaving 7 bases not matched to a gene. The CDR3 loop is CASSSGQGREKLFF. In DNA, the CDR3 is TGTGCCAGCAGCTCGGGACAGGGACGGGAAAAACTGTTTTTT.

The chain recombines TRBV11-2 with TRBJ2-3; 10 nucleotides line up with TRBD1. The CDR3 extends over 15 amino acids. Germline assignment: CDR1 SGHAT and CDR2 FQNNGV. The trim removed 5 bases at V and 3 bases at J, leaving 5 bases unmatched. CDR3 sequence reads: CASSLDRGWTDTQYF. In DNA, the CDR3 is TGTGCCAGCAGCCTGGACAGGGGGTGGACAGATACGCAGTATTTT. The complete variable domain, with remaining parts taken from reference TRBV11-2 and TRBJ2-3, reads EAGVAQSPRYKIIEKRQSVAFWCNPISGHATLYWYQQILGQGPKLLIQFQNNGVVDDSQLPKDRFSAERLKGVDSTLKIQPAKLEDSAVYLCASSLDRGWTDTQYFGPGTRLTVL.

The chain combines TRBV9 with TRBJ2-3; D gene uncertain. The CDR3 is made up of 14 amino acids. The germline CDR1 and CDR2 sequences are SGDLS and YYNGEE. V lost 3 bases, J lost 7 bases, and 15 bases lay in between. The DNA of the CDR3 is TGTGCCAGCAGCGCCGCCTCCCCCCCAAATACGCAGTATTTT. This encodes CASSAASPPNTQYF.

V usage is TRBV19 and J usage is TRBJ2-5; TRBD1 agrees at 9 bases. The V segment lost 7 bases and the J segment 5 bases; nucleotides outside the gene matches: 14. The germline CDR1 and CDR2 sequences are LNHDA and SQIVND (reference sequence). This CDR3 is 16 amino acids long. In nucleotides, the CDR3 is TGTGCCAGTAAGAGGTTCTATCAAGGACAGGGGGAGACCCAGTACTTC. Residues: CASKRFYQGQGETQYF. Based on the CDR3 plus reference TRBV19 and TRBJ2-5, the full variable domain is DGGITQSPKYLFRKEGQNVTLSCEQNLNHDAMYWYRQDPGQGLRLIYYSQIVNDFQKGDIAEGYSVSREKKESFPLTVTSAQKNPTAFYLCASKRFYQGQGETQYFGPGTRLLVL.

The CDR3 region is CASSVGGQGAEEQYF. In DNA form, the CDR3 reads TGTGCCAGCAGCGTAGGTGGGCAGGGGGCGGAAGAGCAGTACTTC. The chain uses TRBV9 and TRBJ2-7; 8 nucleotides agree with TRBD1. Per the germline V gene, CDR1 is SGDLS and CDR2 is YYNGEE. Unmatched junction bases numbered 9, after V lost 0 bases and J lost 7 bases. The CDR3 contains 15 residues.

The gene calls are TRBV2 and TRBJ1-1; TRBD1 is a possible D gene (5 bases). Trimming stripped 5 bases from V and 2 bases from J, with 12 bases between. This CDR3 has 14 residues. Per germline, CDR1 SNHLY and CDR2 FYNNEI. The CDR3 DNA sequence: TGTGCCAGCAGTTCGGGGCAGGGAAACACTGAAGCTTTCTTT. Encoded protein: CASSSGQGNTEAFF.

This chain connects TRBV2 to TRBJ2-7; a weak D match, TRBD2 (5 bases). CDR3 length: 11 amino acids. From germline, CDR1 is SNHLY and CDR2 FYNNEI. Trimming took off 8 bases at V and 3 bases at J, with 8 bases between the two ends. The CDR3 sequence: CASFRDYEQYF. CDR3 coding DNA: TGTGCCAGCTTCCGGGACTACGAGCAGTACTTC.

The chain has TRBV5-6 and TRBJ2-5; D assignment may be TRBD1 or TRBD2 (6 bases each). The germline gives CDR1 SGHDT, CDR2 YYEEEE. V dropped 1 base and J dropped 5 bases, with 15 bases sitting between them. CDR3 length equals 15 residues. Here the CDR3 reads CASSLPGGAVETQYF. The CDR3 DNA reads TGTGCCAGCAGCTTGCCCGGGGGCGCCGTCGAGACCCAGTACTTC.

The chain joins TRBV11-3 to TRBJ2-5; a weak D match, TRBD2 (6 bases). CDR3 length: 13 residues. Germline lookup yields CDR1 SGHNT and CDR2 YENEEA. V was clipped by 5 bases and J by 3 bases, with 10 bases between them. CDR3 nucleotide sequence: TGTGCCAGCAGCCCCGGGGAGGAAGAGACCCAGTACTTC. The encoded protein is CASSPGEEETQYF. Full variable domain (outside the CDR3, taken from reference TRBV11-3 and TRBJ2-5): EAGVVQSPRYKIIEKKQPVAFWCNPISGHNTLYWYLQNLGQGPELLIRYENEEAVDDSQLPKDRFSAERLKGVDSTLKIQPAELGDSAVYLCASSPGEEETQYFGPGTRLLVL.